Below are 27 T cell receptor beta chains sequenced from a single sample in a study of Ad26.COV2.S vaccination and SARS-CoV-2 variants. Treatment in this sample: roughly 18 received Ad26.COV2.S at low or high dose, single or two shots; a few received placebo; per-sample allocation not given. Each sample was drawn 63 days after the first injection (of vaccine or placebo). Using immunoSEQ multiplex PCR, the repertoire was profiled, and TCRdb retains in-frame clones only, with some absent. Found here are some 480,000 clones, approximately 88% of them singletons; the top ten hold roughly 13%. The sequenced sample was peripheral blood, obtained in a trial of Ad26.COV2.S vaccine versus placebo. These receptors were collected from a person aged 18-60 years who received the Ad26.COV2.S COVID-19 vaccine or a placebo.

As for this clone: This specimen includes other DNA sequences encoding the same CDR3. The chain carries TRBV5-1 and TRBJ2-6; a weak D match, TRBD2 (7 bases). Looked up from germline, CDR1 is SGHRS and CDR2 is YFSETQ. With 0 bases removed from V and 2 bases from J, the gap between germline ends came to 9 bases. The CDR3 has 16 amino acids. CDR3 nucleotides: TGCGCCAGCAGCTTGGCCGGGGGGCCTGGGGCCAACGTCCTGACTTTC. It specifies CASSLAGGPGANVLTF.

The table lists this clone with a count of one. This chain joins TRBV29-1 and TRBJ2-3, with a weak D call TRBD1 (6 bases). Germline loops: CDR1 SQVTM, CDR2 ANQGSEA. V gave up 1 base and J gave up 4 bases, with 9 bases separating them. The length of the CDR3 is 13 residues. This chain's CDR3 is CSVEGTAPDTQYF. As DNA, the CDR3 is TGCAGCGTTGAAGGGACAGCTCCAGATACGCAGTATTTT.

In its sample, this clone was seen once. This chain joins TRBV19 and TRBJ1-4; TRBD1 matches at 8 bases. Trimming took 3 bases from V and 3 from J; bases not matched to a gene: 3. CDR1 is LNHDA and CDR2 is SQIVND in the germline V gene (reference sequence). The CDR3 spans 15 residues. The CDR3 loop is CASSIQGAANEKLFF. The CDR3 DNA is TGTGCCAGTAGTATTCAGGGGGCTGCTAATGAAAAACTGTTTTTT. Based on the CDR3 plus reference TRBV19 and TRBJ1-4, the full variable domain is DGGITQSPKYLFRKEGQNVTLSCEQNLNHDAMYWYRQDPGQGLRLIYYSQIVNDFQKGDIAEGYSVSREKKESFPLTVTSAQKNPTAFYLCASSIQGAANEKLFFGSGTQLSVL.

The chain employs TRBV6-1 and TRBJ2-4; tentative D call: TRBD2 (6 bases). This CDR3 has 14 residues. Germline loops: CDR1 MNHNS, CDR2 SASEGT. Trimming left V 3 bases short and J 3 bases short, with 9 bases between. In DNA, the CDR3 is TGTGCCAGCAGTGAGAGGCGGGGCAAAAACATTCAGTACTTC. The encoded protein is CASSERRGKNIQYF.

The V and J genes are TRBV18 and TRBJ1-4; D ambiguous. CDR3 size: 17 residues. Germline V CDR1 and CDR2: KGHSH, LQKENI. V lost 2 bases and J lost 0, with 13 bases in between. The CDR3 region has the DNA TGTGCCAGCTCACCAATGGGAGCAGGCTCAACTAATGAAAAACTGTTTTTT. It is translated as CASSPMGAGSTNEKLFF. Looking up the rest from reference TRBV18 and TRBJ1-4 gives the full variable domain: NAGVMQNPRHLVRRRGQEARLRCSPMKGHSHVYWYRQLPEEGLKFMVYLQKENIIDESGMPKERFSAEFPKEGPSILRIQQVVRGDSAAYFCASSPMGAGSTNEKLFFGSGTQLSVL.

The V and J genes are TRBV6-5 and TRBJ2-2; D uncertain. Germline CDR1 reads MNHEY; CDR2 reads SVGAGI. V was trimmed by 6 bases and J by 7 bases, leaving 12 bases between them. The CDR3 contains 13 residues. CDR3 residues: CASRPNVGGELFF. The CDR3 coding sequence is TGTGCCAGCAGACCTAACGTCGGCGGGGAGCTGTTTTTT.

This clone was counted between two and nine times. The V call is TRBV29-1, the J call TRBJ2-7, with TRBD2 as a possible D gene (6 bases). Trimming stripped 7 bases from V and 0 bases from J, with 13 bases between. The CDR3 is 13 amino acids. Germline V gene sequence: CDR1 SQVTM, CDR2 ANQGSEA. CDR3 protein: CSAVGGSSYEQYF. The CDR3 DNA follows: TGCAGCGCCGTGGGGGGTTCCTCCTACGAGCAGTACTTC.

The table lists this clone with a count of one. The chain carries TRBV7-9 and TRBJ2-7; no clear D gene. Germline CDR1 and CDR2: SEHNR and FQNEAQ (reference sequence). The V end lost 5 bases, the J end lost 7 bases, and 18 bases lay between the germline ends. The CDR3 is made up of 14 amino acids. The CDR3 nucleotides are TGTGCCAGCAGCGCAATCCAATCCGTCCGGGAGCAGTACTTC. It codes for CASSAIQSVREQYF.

This clone was seen more than once but under ten times. This chain links TRBV9 with TRBJ1-1, with D unclear. Looked up from germline, CDR1 is SGDLS and CDR2 is YYNGEE. The V end lost 0 bases, the J end lost 1 base, and 7 bases lay between the germline ends. The CDR3 spans 14 residues. In DNA form, the CDR3 reads TGTGCCAGCAGCGTAGCTCCGGAGAACACTGAAGCTTTCTTT. Its protein product is CASSVAPENTEAFF.

V gene TRBV5-8 combines with J gene TRBJ1-1; D unresolved. The CDR3 spans 16 residues. With 5 bases removed from V and 0 bases from J, the gap between germline ends came to 17 bases. The germline gives CDR1 SGHTS, CDR2 YDEGEE. In DNA, the CDR3 is TGTGCCAGCAGTCGCTTTGAGGGCCGTTTGAACACTGAAGCTTTCTTT. Translation: CASSRFEGRLNTEAFF.

This chain links TRBV6-2 or TRBV6-3 with TRBJ2-2; 7 bases fit TRBD2. The CDR3 consists of 16 residues. The V gene's germline CDR1 is MNHEY and CDR2 SVGEGT. V shed 7 bases, J shed 0 bases, and the junction held 8 bases outside the gene matches. CDR3 residues: CASIPGGLSNTGELFF. CDR3 nucleotides: TGTGCCAGCATCCCGGGGGGTCTATCGAACACCGGGGAGCTGTTTTTT.

The rearrangement uses TRBV7-2 and TRBJ2-2, with D perhaps matching TRBD1 or TRBD2 (5 bases each). This CDR3 region has 16 residues. Germline-derived CDR1 and CDR2 are SGHTA and FQGNSA. Trimming removed 4 bases at V and 1 base at J, with 13 bases between. The CDR3 loop reads CASSSGLGVNTGELFF. DNA for the CDR3: TGTGCCAGCAGCTCAGGACTGGGGGTGAACACCGGGGAGCTGTTTTTT. The whole variable domain, filled in from reference TRBV7-2 and TRBJ2-2, reads GAGVSQSPSNKVTEKGKDVELRCDPISGHTALYWYRQSLGQGLEFLIYFQGNSAPDKSGLPSDRFSAERTGGSVSTLTIQRTQQEDSAVYLCASSSGLGVNTGELFFGEGSRLTVL.

With regard to this clone: Other DNA variants within this sample encode the same CDR3. The chain carries TRBV3-1 (or the pseudogene TRBV3-2) and TRBJ1-2; no reliable D call. The CDR3 is 12 amino acids. CDR1 is LGHDT and CDR2 is YNNKEL in the germline V gene (reference sequence). V was shortened by 5 bases and J by 2 bases, with 6 bases between the two germline ends. In DNA, the CDR3 is TGTGCCAGCAGCAGGGTGAACTATGGCTACACCTTC. This codes for CASSRVNYGYTF.

The genes are TRBV15 and TRBJ1-4; D call uncertain. Germline V gene data show CDR1 as LNHNV and CDR2 as YYDKDF (reference sequence). Trimming took off 3 bases at V and 0 bases at J, with 5 bases between the two ends. The CDR3 length is 14 residues. CDR3 residues: CATSRGTTNEKLFF. The CDR3 DNA sequence: TGTGCCACCAGCAGGGGGACAACTAATGAAAAACTGTTTTTT.

In nucleotides, the CDR3 is TGTGCCTGGAGTGCCGGGAACACTGAAGCTTTCTTT. Its translation: CAWSAGNTEAFF. The chain employs TRBV30 and TRBJ1-1; D call uncertain. Germline CDR1 GTSNPN, CDR2 SVGIG (reference sequence). Trimming removed 1 base from V and 1 base from J, with 4 bases in between. The CDR3 totals 12 residues.

The chain recombines TRBV7-2 with TRBJ2-2; 12 bases line up with TRBD2. Trimming at V came to 5 bases and at J to 5 bases, leaving 12 bases not matched to a gene. This CDR3 is built from 18 residues. Germline V gene data show CDR1 as SGHTA and CDR2 as FQGNSA. The CDR3 protein is CASSPRDRGLAGTGELFF. The CDR3 DNA is TGTGCCAGCAGCCCCCGGGACAGAGGACTAGCGGGAACCGGGGAGCTGTTTTTT. Full variable domain (remainder filled in from reference TRBV7-2 and TRBJ2-2): GAGVSQSPSNKVTEKGKDVELRCDPISGHTALYWYRQSLGQGLEFLIYFQGNSAPDKSGLPSDRFSAERTGGSVSTLTIQRTQQEDSAVYLCASSPRDRGLAGTGELFFGEGSRLTVL.

The V gene is TRBV19, the J gene TRBJ2-3; tentative D call: TRBD2 (6 bases). CDR1 is LNHDA, CDR2 SQIVND, per germline (reference sequence). V lost 5 bases and J 0 bases, leaving 12 bases between the germline ends. CDR3 size: 15 residues. The CDR3 reads CASSDSGYSTDTQYF. Here the CDR3 DNA reads TGTGCCAGTAGTGATAGCGGATATAGCACAGATACGCAGTATTTT. Variable domain in full (rest from reference TRBV19 and TRBJ2-3): DGGITQSPKYLFRKEGQNVTLSCEQNLNHDAMYWYRQDPGQGLRLIYYSQIVNDFQKGDIAEGYSVSREKKESFPLTVTSAQKNPTAFYLCASSDSGYSTDTQYFGPGTRLTVL.

This chain uses TRBV5-1 with TRBJ1-4, with D possibly matching TRBD1 (5 bases). Germline values: CDR1 SGHRS, CDR2 YFSETQ. The CDR3 extends over 15 amino acids. V was trimmed by 0 bases and J by 4 bases, leaving 10 bases between them. CDR3 nucleotide sequence: TGCGCCAGCAGCTTGGTGGGACCGAGTAATGAAAAACTGTTTTTT. This gives the protein CASSLVGPSNEKLFF.

The V gene is TRBV28, the J gene TRBJ2-3, with 7 positions matching TRBD2. The CDR3 extends over 17 amino acids. J was trimmed by 6 bases and V by 2 bases; bases with no gene match: 14. In germline, CDR1 is MDHEN, CDR2 SYDVKM. Here the CDR3 reads CASSLPLAGLRSDTQYF. DNA of the CDR3: TGTGCCAGCAGTTTACCCCTGGCGGGACTAAGGTCGGATACGCAGTATTTT.

In regard to this clone: Distinct nucleotide sequences in the sample also encode this CDR3. The chain has TRBV19 and TRBJ2-3; 7 bases line up with TRBD1. The CDR3 is made up of 13 amino acids. From germline, CDR1 is LNHDA and CDR2 SQIVND (reference sequence). Trimming took 10 bases from V and 1 from J; bases not matched to a gene: 5. CDR3 coding DNA: TGTGCCACCAGAGACAGGGGCACAGATACGCAGTATTTT. Translated: CATRDRGTDTQYF.

The rearrangement uses TRBV9 and TRBJ2-1; the D is unclear. CDR1 and CDR2 from the germline V gene are SGDLS and YYNGEE. This CDR3 contains 14 residues. With 0 bases removed from V and 10 bases from J, the gap between germline ends came to 14 bases. CDR3 amino acids: CASSVGLSGWEQFF. In nucleotides, the CDR3 is TGTGCCAGCAGCGTAGGGCTGAGTGGTTGGGAGCAGTTCTTC.

This chain joins TRBV4-2 and TRBJ1-4; D unclear. Germline CDR1 reads LGHNA; CDR2 reads YNFKEQ. V lost 0 bases, J lost 8 bases, and 22 bases lay in between. The CDR3 is 18 amino acids. For the CDR3, the DNA is TGTGCCAGCAGCCAAGATCCCACCCCACCTTCCACGGGGGAAAAACTGTTTTTT. This encodes CASSQDPTPPSTGEKLFF.

This clone was seen more than once but under ten times. This sequence joins TRBV3-1 (or the pseudogene TRBV3-2) and TRBJ1-5; 7 bases agree with TRBD1. With V trimmed by 1 base and J by 3 bases, 3 bases remained unmatched. Germline V lookup: CDR1 LGHDT, CDR2 YNNKEL (reference sequence). The CDR3 contains 15 residues. The CDR3 loop reads CASSQGGQFNQPQHF. CDR3 sequence (DNA): TGTGCCAGCAGCCAAGGGGGACAGTTCAATCAGCCCCAGCATTTT.

The chain is built from TRBV28 and TRBJ2-7, with 15 bases matching TRBD2. This CDR3 region has 16 residues. J was trimmed by 2 bases and V by 6 bases; bases with no gene match: 5. The germline V gene encodes CDR1 MDHEN and CDR2 SYDVKM. The CDR3 protein is CASSGTSGRTTYEQYF. DNA for the CDR3: TGTGCCAGCAGCGGGACTAGCGGGAGGACCACCTACGAGCAGTACTTC.

This chain joins TRBV6-5 and TRBJ2-7; D is unclear. Between the trimmed V and J ends, which lost 5 bases and 6 bases, there was a span of 14 bases. The CDR3 length is 13 residues. The germline V gene encodes CDR1 MNHEY and CDR2 SVGAGI. CDR3 in DNA: TGTGCCAGCAGTCCCCAGTCAACCGGCGAGCAGTACTTC. It is translated as CASSPQSTGEQYF.

The chain joins TRBV6-5 to TRBJ2-1; D gene ambiguous. The CDR3 spans 15 residues. Germline V lookup: CDR1 MNHEY, CDR2 SVGAGI. Trimming took off 0 bases at V and 9 bases at J, with 15 bases between the two ends. CDR3 DNA sequence: TGTGCCAGCAGTTACTCCCCGGTCCTGGGCGGTGAGCAGTTCTTC. It codes for CASSYSPVLGGEQFF.

The CDR3 nucleotides read TGTGCCAGCAGTTACCTGAGAATGAACACTGAAGCTTTCTTT. It specifies CASSYLRMNTEAFF. This chain uses TRBV6-5 with TRBJ1-1; D not resolved. With 2 bases removed from V and 0 bases from J, the gap between germline ends came to 7 bases. There are 14 residues in the CDR3. Germline CDR1 MNHEY, CDR2 SVGAGI.